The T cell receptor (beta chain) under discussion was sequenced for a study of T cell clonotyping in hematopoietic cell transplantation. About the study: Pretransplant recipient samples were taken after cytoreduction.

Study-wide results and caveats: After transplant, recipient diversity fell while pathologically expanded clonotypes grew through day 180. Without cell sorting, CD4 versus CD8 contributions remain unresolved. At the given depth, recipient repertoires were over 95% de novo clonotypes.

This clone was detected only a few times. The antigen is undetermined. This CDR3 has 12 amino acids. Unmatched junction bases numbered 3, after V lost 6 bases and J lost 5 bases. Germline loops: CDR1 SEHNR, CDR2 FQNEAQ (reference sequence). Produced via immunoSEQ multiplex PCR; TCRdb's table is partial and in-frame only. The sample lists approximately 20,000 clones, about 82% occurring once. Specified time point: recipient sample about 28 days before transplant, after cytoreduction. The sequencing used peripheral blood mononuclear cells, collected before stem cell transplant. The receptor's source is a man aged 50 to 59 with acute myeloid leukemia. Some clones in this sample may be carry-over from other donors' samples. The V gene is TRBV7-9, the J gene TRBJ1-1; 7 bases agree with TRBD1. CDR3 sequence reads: CASSSDRTEAFF. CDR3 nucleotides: TGTGCCAGCAGTTCGGACAGGACTGAAGCTTTCTTT.